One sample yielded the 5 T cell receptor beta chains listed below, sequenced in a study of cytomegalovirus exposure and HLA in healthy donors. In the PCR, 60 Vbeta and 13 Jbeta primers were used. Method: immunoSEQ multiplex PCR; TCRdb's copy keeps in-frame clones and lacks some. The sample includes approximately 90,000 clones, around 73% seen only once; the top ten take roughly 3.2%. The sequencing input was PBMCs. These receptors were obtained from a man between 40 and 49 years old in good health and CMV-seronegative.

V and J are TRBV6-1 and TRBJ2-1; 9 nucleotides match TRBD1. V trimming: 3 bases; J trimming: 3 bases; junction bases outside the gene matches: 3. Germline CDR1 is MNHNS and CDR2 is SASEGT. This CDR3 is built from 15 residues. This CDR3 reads CASSDGQGNYNEQFF. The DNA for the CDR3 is TGTGCCAGCAGTGATGGACAGGGGAACTACAATGAGCAGTTCTTC.

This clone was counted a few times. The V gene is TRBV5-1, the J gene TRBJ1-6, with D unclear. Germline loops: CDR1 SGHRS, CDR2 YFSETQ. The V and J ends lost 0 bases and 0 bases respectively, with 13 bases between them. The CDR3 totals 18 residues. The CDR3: CASSLDPARSSYNSPLHF. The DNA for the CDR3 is TGCGCCAGCAGCTTGGATCCCGCAAGGAGCTCCTATAATTCACCCCTCCACTTT.

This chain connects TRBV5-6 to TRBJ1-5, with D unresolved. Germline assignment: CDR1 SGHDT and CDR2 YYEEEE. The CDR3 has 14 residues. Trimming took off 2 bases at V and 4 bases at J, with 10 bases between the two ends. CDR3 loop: CASSFSRGNQPQHF. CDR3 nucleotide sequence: TGTGCCAGCAGCTTCTCAAGAGGGAATCAGCCCCAGCATTTT.

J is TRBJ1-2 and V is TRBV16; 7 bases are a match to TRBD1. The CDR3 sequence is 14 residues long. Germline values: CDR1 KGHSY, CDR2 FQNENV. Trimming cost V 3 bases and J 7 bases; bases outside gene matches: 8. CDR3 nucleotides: TGTGCCAGCAGCCAGACAGGGAGACAGTTTGGCTACACCTTC. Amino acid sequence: CASSQTGRQFGYTF.

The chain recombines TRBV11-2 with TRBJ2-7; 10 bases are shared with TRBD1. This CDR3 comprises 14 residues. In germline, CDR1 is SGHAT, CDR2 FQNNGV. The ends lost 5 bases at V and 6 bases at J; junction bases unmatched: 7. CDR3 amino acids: CASSRQGAQREQYF. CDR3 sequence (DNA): TGTGCCAGCAGCCGACAGGGGGCGCAGCGCGAGCAGTACTTC.